This TCR beta chain was sequenced for a study of siplizumab effects on memory and regulatory T cells. Regarding the study as a whole: Naive T cells apparently outstripped memory cells in diversity and seemed major alloresponse contributors. Confirmation was lacking for the suppressive function of proliferating Tregs derived from siplizumab cultures. About 75-95% of proliferating CD4+ or CD8+ clones had no assignable naive or memory phenotype. In the presence of siplizumab, alloreactive sequences traceable to unstimulated CD4+ memory cells were significantly reduced.

Of note for this clone: No antigen is known for it.

The ends lost 3 bases at V and 1 base at J; junction bases unmatched: 8. The length of the CDR3 is 17 residues. Per germline, CDR1 KGHSH and CDR2 LQKENI. Clones were read by immunoSEQ multiplex PCR, and TCRdb kept only the in-frame ones, dropping some. Counted here are roughly 80,000 clones, roughly 86% occurring once; the ten biggest clones make up around 1.4%. The sequencing input was Tregs sorted from blood. The genes are TRBV18 and TRBJ2-4; TRBD1 agrees at 8 bases. This receptor was taken from a human donor in good health. The CDR3 reads CASSPLDRDRAKNIQYF. The CDR3 DNA follows: TGTGCCAGCTCACCTCTGGACAGGGATAGGGCCAAAAACATTCAGTACTTC.